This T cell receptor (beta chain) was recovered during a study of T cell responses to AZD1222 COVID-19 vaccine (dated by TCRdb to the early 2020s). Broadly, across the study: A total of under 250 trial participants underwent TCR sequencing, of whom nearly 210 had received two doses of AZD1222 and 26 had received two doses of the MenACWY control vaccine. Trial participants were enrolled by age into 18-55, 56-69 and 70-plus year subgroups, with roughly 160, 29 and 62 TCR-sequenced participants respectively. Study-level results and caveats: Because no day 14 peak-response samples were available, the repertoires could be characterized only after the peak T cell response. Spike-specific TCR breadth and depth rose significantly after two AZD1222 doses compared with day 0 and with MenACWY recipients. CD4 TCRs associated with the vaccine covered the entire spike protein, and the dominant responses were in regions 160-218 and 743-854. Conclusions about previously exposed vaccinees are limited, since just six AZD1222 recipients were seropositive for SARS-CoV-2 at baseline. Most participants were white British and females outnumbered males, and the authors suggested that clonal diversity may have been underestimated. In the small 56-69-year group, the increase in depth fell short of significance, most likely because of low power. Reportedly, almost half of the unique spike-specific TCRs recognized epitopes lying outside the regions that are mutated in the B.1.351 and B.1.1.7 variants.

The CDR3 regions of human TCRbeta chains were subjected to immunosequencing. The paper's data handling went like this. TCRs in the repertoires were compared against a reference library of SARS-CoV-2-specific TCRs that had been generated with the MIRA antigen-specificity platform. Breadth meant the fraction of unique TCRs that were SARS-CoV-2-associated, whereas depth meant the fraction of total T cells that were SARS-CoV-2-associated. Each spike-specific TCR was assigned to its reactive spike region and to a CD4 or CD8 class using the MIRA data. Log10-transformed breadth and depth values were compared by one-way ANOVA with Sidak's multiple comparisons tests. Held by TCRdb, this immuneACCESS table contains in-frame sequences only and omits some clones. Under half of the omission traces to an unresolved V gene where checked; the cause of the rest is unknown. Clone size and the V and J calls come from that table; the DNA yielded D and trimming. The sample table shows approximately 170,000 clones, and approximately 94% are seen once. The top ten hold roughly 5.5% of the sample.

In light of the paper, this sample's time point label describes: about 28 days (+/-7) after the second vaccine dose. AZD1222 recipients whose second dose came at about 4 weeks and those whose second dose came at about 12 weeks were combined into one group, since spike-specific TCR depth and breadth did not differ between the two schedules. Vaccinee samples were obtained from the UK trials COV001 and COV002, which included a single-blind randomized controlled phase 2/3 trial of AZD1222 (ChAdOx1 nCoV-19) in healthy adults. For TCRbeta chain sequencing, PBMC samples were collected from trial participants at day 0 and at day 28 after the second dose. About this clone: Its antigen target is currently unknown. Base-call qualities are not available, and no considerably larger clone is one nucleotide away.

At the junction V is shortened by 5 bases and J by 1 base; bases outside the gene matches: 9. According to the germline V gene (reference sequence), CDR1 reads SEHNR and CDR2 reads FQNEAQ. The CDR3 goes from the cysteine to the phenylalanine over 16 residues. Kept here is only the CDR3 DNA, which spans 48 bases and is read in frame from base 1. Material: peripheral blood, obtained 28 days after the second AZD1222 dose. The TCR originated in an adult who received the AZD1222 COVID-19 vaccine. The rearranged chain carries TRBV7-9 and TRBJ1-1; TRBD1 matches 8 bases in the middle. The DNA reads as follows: TGTGCCAGCAGCCCTGCCCTGGGACAGGAGAACACTGAAGCTTTCTTT. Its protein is CASSPALGQENTEAFF.